This T cell receptor beta chain was captured by sequencing in a study of CD8+ T cells in alopecia areata. The CDR3 extends over 11 amino acids. The germline V gene has CDR1 GTSNPN and CDR2 SVGIG (reference sequence). V lost 7 bases to trimming and J lost 2 bases, with 6 bases between them. RNA extraction was followed by reverse transcription into cDNA, which acted as the sequencing template. Profiling relied on immunoSEQ multiplex PCR, and the TCRdb table lists in-frame clones only, not all of them. The sample contains more than 85,000 clones, 35% to 45% of which appear only once. The chain combines TRBV30 with TRBJ2-1; D not resolved. The sample taken for sequencing was CD4+ T cells sorted from blood. The receptor comes from a human donor with alopecia areata. The DNA of the CDR3 is TGTGCCTTCAAGACCTACAATGAGCAGTTCTTC. This codes for CAFKTYNEQFF.